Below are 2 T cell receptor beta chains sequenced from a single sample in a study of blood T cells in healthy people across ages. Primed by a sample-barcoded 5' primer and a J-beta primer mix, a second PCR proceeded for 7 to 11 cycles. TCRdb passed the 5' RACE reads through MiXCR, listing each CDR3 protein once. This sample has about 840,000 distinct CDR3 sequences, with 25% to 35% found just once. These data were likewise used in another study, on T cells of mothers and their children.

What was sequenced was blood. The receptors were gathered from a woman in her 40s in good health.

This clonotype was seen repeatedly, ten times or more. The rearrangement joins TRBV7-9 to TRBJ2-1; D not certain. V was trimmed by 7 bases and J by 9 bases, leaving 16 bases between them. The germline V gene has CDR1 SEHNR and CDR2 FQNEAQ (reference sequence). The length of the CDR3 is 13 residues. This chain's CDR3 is CASTDSGRIEQFF. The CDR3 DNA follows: TGTGCCAGCACCGACTCGGGTCGGATTGAGCAGTTCTTC. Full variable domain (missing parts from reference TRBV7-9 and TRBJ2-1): DTGVSQNPRHKITKRGQNVTFRCDPISEHNRLYWYRQTLGQGPEFLTYFQNEAQLEKSRLLSDRFSAERPKGSFSTLEIQRTEQGDSAMYLCASTDSGRIEQFFGPGTRLTVL.

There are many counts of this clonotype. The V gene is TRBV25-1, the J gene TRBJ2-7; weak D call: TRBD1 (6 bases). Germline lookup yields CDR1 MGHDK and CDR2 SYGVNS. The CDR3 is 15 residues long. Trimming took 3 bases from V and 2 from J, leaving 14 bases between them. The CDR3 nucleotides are TGTGCCAGCAGTGACCAGCCAGGGGCCCCCTACGAGCAGTACTTC. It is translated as CASSDQPGAPYEQYF.